The 2 T cell receptor beta chains below all came from one sample that was sequenced in a study of identical twins. MiXCR was run by TCRdb on the 5' RACE reads, yielding one entry per CDR3 protein. Seen here are 350,000 to 450,000 distinct CDR3 sequences, around a sixth observed once, and the top ten hold around 12%. The sample comprised naive T cells sorted from blood. All receptors come from a man aged 45-65 years in good health.

Here the CDR3 reads CAISVGDREANTEAFF. As DNA, the CDR3 is TGTGCCATCAGTGTGGGGGACAGGGAGGCGAACACTGAAGCTTTCTTT. The chain links TRBV10-3 to TRBJ1-1; TRBD1 matches at 9 bases. The germline V gene encodes CDR1 ENHRY and CDR2 SYGVKD. The CDR3 has 16 amino acids. Germline trimming cut 4 bases from V and 1 base from J; bases unmatched to any gene: 7.

This clonotype showed up just once. This chain connects TRBV6-2 or TRBV6-3 to TRBJ2-5, with D maybe TRBD2 (6 bases). V gave up 5 bases and J gave up 4 bases, with 23 bases separating them. This CDR3 spans 17 amino acids. Germline CDR1 is MNHEY and CDR2 is SVGEGT. The CDR3 loop reads CASSRILRGTDLETQYF. As DNA, the CDR3 is TGTGCCAGCAGTCGGATCCTACGGGGGACCGATCTAGAGACCCAGTACTTC.